One sample yielded the 18 T cell receptor beta chains listed below, sequenced in a study of radiation and T cells in renal cell carcinoma. Here immunoSEQ multiplex PCR was the method, and the copy in TCRdb shows in-frame clones only, minus some. Of around 45,000 clones listed, roughly 80% were seen once; the top ten hold 27%. This sample's time point: blood 4 weeks post-SBRT, at nephrectomy. The treatment here: 15 Gy SBRT to primary tumor, nephrectomy 4 weeks later. Source: blood, taken from a patient whose treatment included radiotherapy and nephrectomy. These receptors all stem from a woman in her 70s with renal cell carcinoma.

V is TRBV30 and J is TRBJ2-7; 7 bases are shared with TRBD2. Germline-derived CDR1 and CDR2 are GTSNPN and SVGIG (reference sequence). V dropped 0 bases and J dropped 6; count of bases not matched to a gene: 11. The CDR3 has 15 residues. As DNA, the CDR3 is TGTGCCTGGAGTGTACTATCTAGCGGTCCGAGCGAGCAGTACTTC. Translated, it gives CAWSVLSSGPSEQYF. The complete variable domain, with remaining parts taken from reference TRBV30 and TRBJ2-7, reads SQTIHQWPATLVQPVGSPLSLECTVEGTSNPNLYWYRQAAGRGLQLLFYSVGIGQISSEVPQNLSASRPQDRQFILSSKKLLLSDSGFYLCAWSVLSSGPSEQYFGPGTRLTVT.

This chain uses TRBV20-1 with TRBJ1-5, with no clear D. Per germline, CDR1 DFQATT and CDR2 SNEGSKA (reference sequence). There are 11 residues in the CDR3. Trimming removed 3 bases from V and 2 bases from J, with 2 bases in between. This chain's CDR3 is CSASGNQPQHF. The CDR3 DNA follows: TGCAGTGCTAGTGGCAATCAGCCCCAGCATTTT.

The rearrangement links TRBV7-8 to TRBJ1-3; no clear D. Germline assignment: CDR1 SGHVS and CDR2 FQNEAQ. V was cut by 5 bases and J by 0 bases, with 17 bases left in between. CDR3 length: 17 residues. The CDR3 region is CASSAAPGEYSGNTIYF. In nucleotides, the CDR3 is TGTGCCAGCAGCGCAGCCCCCGGGGAGTACTCTGGAAACACCATATATTTT. Drawing the rest from reference TRBV7-8 and TRBJ1-3, the complete variable domain is GAGVSQSPRYKVAKRGQDVALRCDPISGHVSLFWYQQALGQGPEFLTYFQNEAQLDKSGLPSDRFFAERPEGSVSTLKIQRTQQEDSAVYLCASSAAPGEYSGNTIYFGEGSWLTVV.

This chain uses TRBV7-3 with TRBJ1-6, with no clear D. Trimming pared 8 bases from V and 4 bases from J, leaving 12 bases between. Germline CDR1 is SGHTA and CDR2 is FQGTGA. The CDR3 is 14 amino acids. The CDR3 DNA follows: TGTGCCAGCTCTAATGGTGGATATAATTCACCCCTCCACTTT. Translation gives CASSNGGYNSPLHF.

The chain joins TRBV5-5 to TRBJ1-5; 8 bases map to TRBD1. J was trimmed by 9 bases and V by 3 bases; bases with no gene match: 8. The CDR3 loop spans 14 amino acids. CDR1 and CDR2 (germline): SGHKS, YYEKEE (reference sequence). The CDR3: CASSSGQGQRPQHF. Here the CDR3 DNA reads TGTGCCAGCAGCTCCGGACAGGGACAGCGGCCCCAGCATTTT.

The chain combines TRBV5-8 with TRBJ2-3, with D unresolved. Germline values: CDR1 SGHTS, CDR2 YDEGEE. The CDR3 runs 15 residues. Trimming took off 2 bases at V and 0 bases at J, with 10 bases between the two ends. In DNA form, the CDR3 reads TGTGCCAGCAGCTTCTACCCGGGTAGCACAGATACGCAGTATTTT. It translates to CASSFYPGSTDTQYF.

This clone was observed a single time. The chain carries TRBV6-4 and TRBJ1-5; D call uncertain. Trimming shortened V by 2 bases and J by 6 bases, and 8 bases separated the two germline ends. This CDR3 has 13 residues. Germline CDR1 and CDR2: MRHNA and SNTAGT. This chain's CDR3 is CASSDPSSQPQHF. The CDR3 DNA follows: TGTGCCAGCAGTGACCCCTCAAGTCAGCCCCAGCATTTT.

In its sample, this clone was seen a few times. This chain joins TRBV5-1 and TRBJ1-4; 7 nucleotides match TRBD1. The junction had 11 bases not matched to a gene; V was cut back by 2 bases and J by 4 bases. The CDR3 totals 17 residues. Germline CDR1 is SGHRS and CDR2 is YFSETQ. The CDR3 nucleotides are TGCGCCAGCAGCTTCGGCTTTCAAGGACAGGATAATGAAAAACTGTTTTTT. It translates to CASSFGFQGQDNEKLFF.

This sequence joins TRBV27 and TRBJ2-3, with no clear D. CDR1 and CDR2 (germline): MNHEY, SMNVEV (reference sequence). This CDR3 has 15 amino acids. Trimming stripped 0 bases from V and 5 bases from J, with 12 bases between. The CDR3 coding sequence is TGTGCCAGCAGTTTATCACCGATTCCCGGAGATACGCAGTATTTT. Translating gives CASSLSPIPGDTQYF.

This chain uses TRBV5-4 with TRBJ2-5; 8 positions match TRBD2. The length of the CDR3 is 17 residues. Germline CDR1 and CDR2: SGHNT and YYREEE (reference sequence). Trimming at V came to 0 bases and at J to 7 bases, leaving 14 bases not matched to a gene. The CDR3 region is CASSLGQPGLGLWTQYF. The CDR3 region has the DNA TGTGCCAGCAGCTTGGGCCAGCCGGGACTAGGCCTGTGGACCCAGTACTTC.

The chain combines TRBV4-2 with TRBJ2-5, with 8 bases matching TRBD2. Per germline, CDR1 LGHNA and CDR2 YNFKEQ. The trim removed 0 bases at V and 4 bases at J, leaving 1 base unmatched. This CDR3 is 14 amino acids long. The CDR3 coding sequence is TGTGCCAGCAGCCAAGAACGGGGGGGAGAGACCCAGTACTTC. Protein: CASSQERGGETQYF.

This chain connects TRBV4-1 to TRBJ2-3; 9 bases are shared with TRBD2. Trimming took 0 bases from V and 4 from J; bases not matched to a gene: 8. CDR1 is MGHRA and CDR2 is YSYEKL in the germline V gene. This CDR3 is built from 17 residues. This CDR3 reads CASSQDRSGGYPDTQYF. The CDR3 DNA sequence: TGCGCCAGCAGCCAAGATCGTAGCGGGGGATACCCAGATACGCAGTATTTT.

J is TRBJ2-2 and V is TRBV7-6; 7 bases line up with TRBD1. This CDR3 is built from 15 residues. V lost 5 bases, J lost 7 bases, and 10 bases stayed unmatched. CDR1 and CDR2 (germline): SGHVS, FNYEAQ. CDR3 sequence (DNA): TGTGCCAGCAGCCCCAGACAGGGTTGGGACGGGGAGCTGTTTTTT. This translates into CASSPRQGWDGELFF.

The table lists this clone with a count of one. The chain employs TRBV7-7 and TRBJ1-1; no definite D call. Looked up from germline, CDR1 is SSHAT and CDR2 is FNYEAQ (reference sequence). V lost 5 bases, J lost 4 bases, and 20 bases lay in between. The CDR3 consists of 16 residues. The CDR3 region has the DNA TGTGCCAGCAGCGAATTAAGACGGAGCCGGAGCACTGAAGCTTTCTTT. This codes for CASSELRRSRSTEAFF.

The chain employs TRBV5-1 and TRBJ2-1; 10 nucleotides line up with TRBD2. The CDR3 contains 15 residues. V dropped 3 bases and J dropped 8; count of bases not matched to a gene: 8. Germline-derived CDR1 and CDR2 are SGHRS and YFSETQ. The CDR3 reads CASSSSGGAVDEQFF. For the CDR3, the DNA is TGCGCCAGCAGCTCGAGCGGGGGGGCGGTCGATGAGCAGTTCTTC.

Here the CDR3 DNA reads TGTGCCAGTAGTAGGGCCGTGGCTAGCACAGATACGCAGTATTTT. This codes for CASSRAVASTDTQYF. The chain joins TRBV19 to TRBJ2-3; unclear D gene. The CDR3 length is 15 residues. The V gene lost 4 bases and the J gene lost 0 bases, with 11 bases spanning the gap. Germline V gene sequence: CDR1 LNHDA, CDR2 SQIVND (reference sequence).

The chain carries TRBV7-9 and TRBJ2-7; tentatively, D is TRBD2 (6 bases). The CDR3 has 13 residues. Germline lookup yields CDR1 SEHNR and CDR2 FQNEAQ (reference sequence). V shed 3 bases and J shed 3 bases, with 9 bases lying between them. The CDR3 region has the DNA TGTGCCAGCAGCTTCACGGAGGGCTACGAGCAGTACTTC. Translation: CASSFTEGYEQYF.

CDR3 region: CASANPRGPHNEQFF. In DNA form, the CDR3 reads TGTGCTAGTGCCAACCCGCGGGGACCCCACAATGAGCAGTTCTTC. The chain carries TRBV12-5 and TRBJ2-1, with D maybe TRBD2 (6 bases). The CDR3 extends over 15 amino acids. Trimming pared 7 bases from V and 5 bases from J, leaving 18 bases between. The germline CDR1 and CDR2 sequences are LGHNT and FRNRAP.